Following are 8 T cell receptor beta chains from one sample sequenced in a study of breast tumors, draining lymph nodes, adjacent tissues. TCRdb called the multiplex PCR reads again in MiXCR, with one record for every CDR3 protein. The sample records some 130,000 distinct CDR3 sequences, 15% to 20% being singletons. The lymph nodes were axillary draining lymph nodes from breast cancer patients. Sequencing input: axillary lymph node tissue. All receptors come from a female donor with breast cancer. Some clones in this sample may be carry-over from other donors' samples.

This clonotype was seen many times. V usage is TRBV24-1 and J usage is TRBJ2-7; possibly TRBD2 for D (6 bases). Looked up from germline, CDR1 is KGHDR and CDR2 is SFDVKD. The CDR3 covers 15 residues. The V end was cut by 0 bases, the J end by 0 bases, with 8 bases between. CDR3 bases: TGTGCCACCAGTGATTTGAGGACTAACTCCTACGAGCAGTACTTC. Protein product: CATSDLRTNSYEQYF.

This clonotype has a count of ten or more. CDR3 protein: CASSKGQNGQPQHF. The CDR3 DNA sequence: TGTGCCAGCAGTAAGGGACAGAATGGTCAGCCCCAGCATTTT. V usage is TRBV6-1 and J usage is TRBJ1-5; 7 bases match TRBD1. Germline assignment: CDR1 MNHNS and CDR2 SASEGT. With V trimmed by 5 bases and J by 6 bases, 7 bases remained unmatched. CDR3 length equals 14 residues.

Worth noting for this clonotype: Given a much more abundant clone one base away, this may be a read error. This chain links TRBV19 with TRBJ1-5; 11 nucleotides align to TRBD1. TRBJ2-3 matches the DNA end more closely, so the J call is doubtful. The CDR3 runs to 14 residues. Germline V gene lookup returns CDR1 LNHDA and CDR2 SQIVND (reference sequence). This CDR3 reads CASSGDRGNQPQYF. CDR3 coding DNA: TGTGCCAGTAGCGGGGACAGGGGGAATCAGCCCCAGTATTTT.

This clonotype was recorded at least ten times. The chain employs TRBV19 and TRBJ1-2; D unresolved. The germline gives CDR1 LNHDA, CDR2 SQIVND (reference sequence). The CDR3 is 13 amino acids. V was cut by 3 bases and J by 8 bases, with 13 bases left in between. In DNA form, the CDR3 reads TGTGCCAGTAGTATTCATTCGACGGGAGGCTACACCTTC. It translates to CASSIHSTGGYTF.

The chain joins TRBV3-1 to TRBJ1-4; 7 nucleotides match TRBD1. Germline CDR1 reads LGHDT; CDR2 reads YNNKEL (reference sequence). The CDR3 sequence is 15 residues long. V shed 4 bases and J 7 bases; nucleotides not matched to a gene: 9. CDR3 amino acids: CASSRSGGWSEKLFF. In nucleotides, the CDR3 is TGTGCCAGCAGCCGTTCAGGGGGTTGGAGTGAAAAACTGTTTTTT. Supplemented by reference TRBV3-1 and TRBJ1-4, the full variable domain reads DTAVSQTPKYLVTQMGNDKSIKCEQNLGHDTMYWYKQDSKKFLKIMFSYNNKELIINETVPNRFSPKSPDKAHLNLHINSLELGDSAVYFCASSRSGGWSEKLFFGSGTQLSVL.

Concerning this clonotype itself: With a much larger clone just one base away, this may be a read error. The CDR3 ends on some other residue instead of the conserved phenylalanine or tryptophan, so this is likely a read error. The chain links TRBV30 to TRBJ1-3; the D is unclear. Germline V gene lookup returns CDR1 GTSNPN and CDR2 SVGIG (reference sequence). Trimming shortened V by 0 bases and J by 0 bases, and 6 bases separated the two germline ends. The CDR3 is 14 residues long. This CDR3 reads CAWSVFTSGNTIYL. DNA for the CDR3: TGTGCCTGGAGTGTGTTTACCTCTGGAAACACCATATATCTT.

To note about this clonotype: Lacking the conserved final phenylalanine or tryptophan, this CDR3 likely reflects a read error. This chain connects TRBV3-1 to TRBJ2-1; D unresolved. Germline CDR1 and CDR2: LGHDT and YNNKEL (reference sequence). The CDR3 extends over 18 amino acids. The ends were cut back, 0 bases at V and 4 bases at J, with 19 bases in the middle. CDR3 coding DNA: TGTGCCAGCAGCCAAGATGGGCGAGATGGGCGCACTTACAATGAGCAGTTCTCC. Its translation is CASSQDGRDGRTYNEQFS.

This clonotype has ten or more counts. V usage is TRBV15 and J usage is TRBJ1-4, with D unresolved. Germline CDR1 reads LNHNV; CDR2 reads YYDKDF (reference sequence). This CDR3 spans 14 amino acids. V gave up 4 bases and J gave up 5 bases, with 11 bases separating them. Here the CDR3 DNA reads TGTGCCACCAGCAATAGAATGGCGAATGAAAAACTGTTTTTT. As protein: CATSNRMANEKLFF.